The 2 T cell receptor beta chains listed next were all sequenced from one sample in a study of post-analysis software for immune sequencing data. Study findings and constraints: With TRBV5-6, TRBV5-1 and TRBV20-1 included, about five TRBV segments were more frequent in patients than in controls.

No cognate antigen is known for these TCRs. Unique molecular identifiers tagged the TCR beta cDNA libraries. Each CDR3 protein is one row after TCRdb ran MiXCR on the PCR reads. The sample holds more than 350,000 distinct CDR3 sequences, approximately 38% seen once. Material for sequencing was blood. These receptors came from a girl aged 2-10 years with multiple sclerosis.

This clonotype turned up a few times. The chain carries TRBV7-6 and TRBJ1-6, with D unresolved. The CDR3 has 17 amino acids. Germline CDR1 and CDR2: SGHVS and FNYEAQ. V dropped 1 base and J dropped 2 bases, with 12 bases sitting between them. CDR3 DNA: TGTGCCAGCAGCTTAGTTATGGATCCTGCCTATAATTCACCCCTCCACTTT. Protein sequence: CASSLVMDPAYNSPLHF.

V gene TRBV7-9 combines with J gene TRBJ2-7, with 8 positions matching TRBD1. The CDR3 totals 14 residues. Losses at the gene ends were 5 bases for V and 6 bases for J; bases not matched to a gene: 9. The germline gives CDR1 SEHNR, CDR2 FQNEAQ (reference sequence). CDR3 residues: CASSGDRFGGEQYF. Written as DNA, the CDR3 is TGTGCCAGCAGCGGGGACAGGTTCGGCGGCGAGCAGTACTTC.